This T cell receptor beta chain emerged from a study of blood T cell repertoires in COVID-19. Profiling relied on immunoSEQ multiplex PCR, and the TCRdb table lists in-frame clones only, not all of them. This table holds about 170,000 clones, around 82% found once. The source of this sequence is a man older than 75 with COVID-19, enrolled during active disease. Sequenced material: peripheral blood.

CDR3 loop: CASSYSGAPNQPQHF. DNA for the CDR3: TGTGCCAGCAGTTACTCTGGGGCGCCCAATCAGCCCCAGCATTTT. The chain uses TRBV6-2 or TRBV6-3 and TRBJ1-5, with a weak D call TRBD1 (5 bases). Per the germline V gene, CDR1 is MNHEY and CDR2 is SVGEGT. The V gene lost 0 bases and the J gene lost 3 bases, with 9 bases spanning the gap. This CDR3 comprises 15 residues.